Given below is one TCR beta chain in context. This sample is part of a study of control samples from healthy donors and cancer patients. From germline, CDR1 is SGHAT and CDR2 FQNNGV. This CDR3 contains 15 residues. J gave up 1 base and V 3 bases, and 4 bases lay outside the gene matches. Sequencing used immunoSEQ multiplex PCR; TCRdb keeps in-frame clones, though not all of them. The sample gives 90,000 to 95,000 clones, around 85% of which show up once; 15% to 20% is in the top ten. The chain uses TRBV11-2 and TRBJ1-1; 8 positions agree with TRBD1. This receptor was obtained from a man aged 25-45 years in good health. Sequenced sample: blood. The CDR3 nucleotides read TGTGCCAGCAGCTTCGCCGGGACAGGGAACACTGAAGCTTTCTTT. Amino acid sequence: CASSFAGTGNTEAFF.